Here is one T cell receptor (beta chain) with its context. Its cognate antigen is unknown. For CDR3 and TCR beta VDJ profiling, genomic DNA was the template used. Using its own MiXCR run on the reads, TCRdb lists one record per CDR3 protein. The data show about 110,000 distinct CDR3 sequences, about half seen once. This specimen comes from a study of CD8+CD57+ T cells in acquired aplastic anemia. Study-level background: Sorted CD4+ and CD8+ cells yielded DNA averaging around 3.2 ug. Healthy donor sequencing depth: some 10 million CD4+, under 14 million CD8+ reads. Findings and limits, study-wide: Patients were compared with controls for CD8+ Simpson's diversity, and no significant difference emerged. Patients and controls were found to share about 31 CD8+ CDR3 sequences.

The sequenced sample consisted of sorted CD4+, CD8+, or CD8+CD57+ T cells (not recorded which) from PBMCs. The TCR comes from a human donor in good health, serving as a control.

CDR3 protein: CASTRERQETQYF. Written as DNA, the CDR3 is TGTGCCAGCACGCGGGAGAGGCAAGAGACCCAGTACTTC. The chain recombines TRBV2 with TRBJ2-5, with 7 bases identical to TRBD2. V shed 7 bases, J shed 2 bases, and the junction held 4 bases outside the gene matches. This CDR3 is 13 amino acids long. The germline CDR1 and CDR2 sequences are SNHLY and FYNNEI.